The entry below gives a single T cell receptor beta chain sequence along with its context. These data belong to a study of long-term antiretroviral therapy in people with HIV. The immunoSEQ assay was v3.0, run at survey level. TCRdb's table, derived via immunoSEQ multiplex PCR, lists solely in-frame clones and lacks some. The sample lists about 29,000 clones; around four fifths were seen once. With 9 bases clipped from V and 2 bases from J, the junction kept 5 bases outside the gene matches. The CDR3 runs to 14 residues. The germline V gene has CDR1 SGHAT and CDR2 FQNNGV. This TCR was sampled from a young man with HIV. This specimen was unsorted PBMCs, taken 1.5 years before starting antiretroviral therapy. V and J are TRBV11-2 and TRBJ2-1; TRBD1 matches at 9 bases. The CDR3 protein is CASSGQGPYNEQFF. CDR3 nucleotides: TGTGCCAGTTCGGGACAGGGCCCCTACAATGAGCAGTTCTTC.